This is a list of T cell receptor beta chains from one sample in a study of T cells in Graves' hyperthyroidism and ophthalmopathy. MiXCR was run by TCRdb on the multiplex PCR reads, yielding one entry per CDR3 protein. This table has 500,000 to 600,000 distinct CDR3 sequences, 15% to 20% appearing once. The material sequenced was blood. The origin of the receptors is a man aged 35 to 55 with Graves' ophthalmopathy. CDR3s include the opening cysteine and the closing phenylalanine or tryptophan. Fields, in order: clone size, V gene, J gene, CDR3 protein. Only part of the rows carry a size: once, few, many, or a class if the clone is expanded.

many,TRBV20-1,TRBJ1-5,CSASLVLGSDQPQHF
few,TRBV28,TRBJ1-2,CASSSPDRVYGYTF
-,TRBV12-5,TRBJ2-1,CASGSGGSNEQFF
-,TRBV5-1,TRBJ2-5,CASSRTGVRETQYF
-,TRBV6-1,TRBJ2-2,CASRPGTSTGELFF
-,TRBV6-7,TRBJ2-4,CAGRGDKNIQYF
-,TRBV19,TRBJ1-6,CASTSQPWTGENSPLHF
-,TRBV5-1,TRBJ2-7,CASRRGMGQGSEQYF
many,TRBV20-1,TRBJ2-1,CSAPAGGGHNEQFF
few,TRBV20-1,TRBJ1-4,CSATPGPTHEKLFF
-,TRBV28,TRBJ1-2,CASSPLTGGENGCTF
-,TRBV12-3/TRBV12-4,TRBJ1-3,CASSSAGNLGNTIYF
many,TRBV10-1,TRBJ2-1,CASSESLIAGGLNEQFF